This T cell receptor (beta chain) stems from a study of blood T cell repertoires in COVID-19. Germline-derived CDR1 and CDR2 are SGHVS and FQNEAQ. The CDR3 has 17 amino acids. Trimming cost V 1 base and J 0 bases; bases outside gene matches: 6. This clone appeared a single time. The repertoire was sequenced with immunoSEQ multiplex PCR; TCRdb's copy has only in-frame clones and lacks some. Altogether roughly 200,000 clones are present, about nine tenths being singletons, with the ten largest covering about 1.6%. Sequencing was carried out using peripheral blood. This receptor was taken from a man between 18 and 35 years old with active or convalescent COVID-19. The rearrangement uses TRBV7-8 and TRBJ2-1, with 7 positions matching TRBD2. DNA of the CDR3: TGTGCCAGCAGCTTAGTTCGAGCGGGGCCCTCCTACAATGAGCAGTTCTTC. It specifies CASSLVRAGPSYNEQFF. The entire variable domain, with the rest obtained from reference TRBV7-8 and TRBJ2-1, is as follows: GAGVSQSPRYKVAKRGQDVALRCDPISGHVSLFWYQQALGQGPEFLTYFQNEAQLDKSGLPSDRFFAERPEGSVSTLKIQRTQQEDSAVYLCASSLVRAGPSYNEQFFGPGTRLTVL.